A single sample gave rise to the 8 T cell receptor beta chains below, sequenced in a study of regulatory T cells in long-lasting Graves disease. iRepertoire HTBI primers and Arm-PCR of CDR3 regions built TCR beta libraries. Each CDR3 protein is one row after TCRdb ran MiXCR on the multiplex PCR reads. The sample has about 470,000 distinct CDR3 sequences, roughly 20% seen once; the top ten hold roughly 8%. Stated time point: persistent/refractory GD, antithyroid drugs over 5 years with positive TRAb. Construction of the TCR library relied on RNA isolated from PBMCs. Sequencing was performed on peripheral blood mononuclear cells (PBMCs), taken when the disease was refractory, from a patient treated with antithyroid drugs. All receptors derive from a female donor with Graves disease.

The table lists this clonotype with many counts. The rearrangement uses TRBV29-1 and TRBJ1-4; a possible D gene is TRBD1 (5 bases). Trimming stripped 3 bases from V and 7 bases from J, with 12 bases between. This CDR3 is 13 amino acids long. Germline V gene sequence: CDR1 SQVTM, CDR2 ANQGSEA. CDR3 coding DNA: TGCAGCGTTGAGGGCCAGGGCGGTGAAAAACTGTTTTTT. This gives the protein CSVEGQGGEKLFF. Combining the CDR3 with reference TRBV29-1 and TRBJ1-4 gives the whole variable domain SAVISQKPSRDICQRGTSLTIQCQVDSQVTMMFWYRQQPGQSLTLIATANQGSEATYESGFVIDKFPISRPNLTFSTLTVSNMSPEDSSIYLCSVEGQGGEKLFFGSGTQLSVL.

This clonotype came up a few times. In DNA, the CDR3 is TGTGCCAGCAGCCGGCTAGGGACTAGCGGGAGGCCATCCTCTGGGGCCAACGTCCTGACTTTC. Its protein product is CASSRLGTSGRPSSGANVLTF. V usage is TRBV3-1 and J usage is TRBJ2-6; 15 bases match TRBD2. This CDR3 is built from 21 residues. In germline, CDR1 is LGHDT, CDR2 YNNKEL (reference sequence). V was pared by 4 bases and J by 0 bases, with 10 bases of the junction left unmatched.

CDR3 sequence (DNA): TGTGCCAGCAGTGGCCGACAGGTATTGAACACTGAAGCTTTCTTT. Translating gives CASSGRQVLNTEAFF. The chain couples TRBV6-1 to TRBJ1-1; perhaps TRBD1 as D (6 bases). Per the germline V gene, CDR1 is MNHNS and CDR2 is SASEGT. The CDR3 has 15 amino acids. V lost 4 bases to trimming and J lost 0 bases, with 12 bases between them.

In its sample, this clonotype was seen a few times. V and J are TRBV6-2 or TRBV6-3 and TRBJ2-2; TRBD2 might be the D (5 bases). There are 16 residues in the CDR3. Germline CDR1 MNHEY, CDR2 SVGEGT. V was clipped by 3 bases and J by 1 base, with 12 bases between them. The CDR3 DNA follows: TGTGCCAGCAGTTATCTGCCAGCGGAGAACACCGGGGAGCTGTTTTTT. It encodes CASSYLPAENTGELFF.

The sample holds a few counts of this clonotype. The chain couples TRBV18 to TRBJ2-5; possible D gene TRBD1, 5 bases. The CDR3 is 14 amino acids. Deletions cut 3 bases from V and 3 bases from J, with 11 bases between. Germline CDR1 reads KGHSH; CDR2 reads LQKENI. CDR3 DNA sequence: TGTGCCAGCTCACCGGGGCGCATGGAAGAGACCCAGTACTTC. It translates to CASSPGRMEETQYF.

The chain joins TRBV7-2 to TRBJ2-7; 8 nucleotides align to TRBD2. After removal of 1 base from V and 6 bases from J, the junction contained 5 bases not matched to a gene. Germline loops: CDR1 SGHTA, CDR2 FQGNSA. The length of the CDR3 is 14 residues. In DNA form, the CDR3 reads TGTGCCAGCAGCTTAGGGGGTAGCGGGATCGAGCAGTACTTC. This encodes CASSLGGSGIEQYF.

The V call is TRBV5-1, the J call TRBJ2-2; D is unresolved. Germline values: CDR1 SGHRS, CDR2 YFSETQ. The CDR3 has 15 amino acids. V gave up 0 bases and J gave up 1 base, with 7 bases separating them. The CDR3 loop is CASSLDSMNTGELFF. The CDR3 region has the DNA TGCGCCAGCAGCTTGGATAGTATGAACACCGGGGAGCTGTTTTTT.

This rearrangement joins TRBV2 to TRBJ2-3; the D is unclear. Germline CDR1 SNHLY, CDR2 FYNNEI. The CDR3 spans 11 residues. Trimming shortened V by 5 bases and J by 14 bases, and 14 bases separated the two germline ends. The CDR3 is CASSSWGSWYF. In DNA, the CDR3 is TGTGCCAGCAGTTCTTGGGGAAGTTGGTATTTT.